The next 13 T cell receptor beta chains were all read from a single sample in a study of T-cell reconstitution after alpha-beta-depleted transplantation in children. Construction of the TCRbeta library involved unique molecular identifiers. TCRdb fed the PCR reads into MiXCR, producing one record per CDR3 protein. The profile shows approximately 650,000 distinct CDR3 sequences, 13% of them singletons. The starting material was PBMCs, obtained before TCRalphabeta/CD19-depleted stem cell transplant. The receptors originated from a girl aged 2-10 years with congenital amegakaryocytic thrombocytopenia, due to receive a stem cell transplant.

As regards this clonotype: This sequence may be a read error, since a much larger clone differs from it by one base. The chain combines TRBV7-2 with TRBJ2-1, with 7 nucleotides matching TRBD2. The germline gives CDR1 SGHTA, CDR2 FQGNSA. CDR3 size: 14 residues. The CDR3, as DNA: TGTGCCAGCTGCTTAGGACTAGACTACAATGAGCAGTTCTTC. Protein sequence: CASCLGLDYNEQFF.

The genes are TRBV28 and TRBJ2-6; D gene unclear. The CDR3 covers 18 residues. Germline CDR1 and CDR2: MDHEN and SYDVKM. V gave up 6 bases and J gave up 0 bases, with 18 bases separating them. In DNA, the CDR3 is TGTGCCAGCAGGACGGACGTCGTCAGAGACTCTGGGGCCAACGTCCTGACTTTC. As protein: CASRTDVVRDSGANVLTF.

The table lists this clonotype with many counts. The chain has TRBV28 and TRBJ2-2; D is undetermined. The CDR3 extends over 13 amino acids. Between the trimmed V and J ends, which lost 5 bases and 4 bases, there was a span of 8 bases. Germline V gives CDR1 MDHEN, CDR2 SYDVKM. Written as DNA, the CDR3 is TGTGCCAGCAGTGACAAGGGCACCGGGGAGCTGTTTTTT. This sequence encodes CASSDKGTGELFF.

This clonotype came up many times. The CDR3 reads CSARDFPYEQYF. CDR3 bases: TGCAGTGCTAGAGATTTTCCCTACGAGCAGTACTTC. The chain carries TRBV20-1 and TRBJ2-7; D uncertain. The CDR3 spans 12 residues. V dropped 0 bases and J dropped 2 bases, with 5 bases sitting between them. CDR1 and CDR2 from the germline V gene are DFQATT and SNEGSKA (reference sequence).

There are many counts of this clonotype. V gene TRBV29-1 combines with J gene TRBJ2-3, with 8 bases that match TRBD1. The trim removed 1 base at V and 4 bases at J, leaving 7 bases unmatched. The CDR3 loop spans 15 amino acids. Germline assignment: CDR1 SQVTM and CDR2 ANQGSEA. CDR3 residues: CSVEAAPTGADTQYF. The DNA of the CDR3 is TGCAGCGTTGAAGCCGCACCGACAGGGGCAGATACGCAGTATTTT.

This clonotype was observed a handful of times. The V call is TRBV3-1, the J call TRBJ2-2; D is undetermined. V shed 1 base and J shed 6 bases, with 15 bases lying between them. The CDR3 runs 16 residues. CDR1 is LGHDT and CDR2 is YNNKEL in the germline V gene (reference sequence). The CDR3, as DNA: TGTGCCAGCAGCCAAGGCCCTATTCCCGGTCCCGGGGAGCTGTTTTTT. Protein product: CASSQGPIPGPGELFF.

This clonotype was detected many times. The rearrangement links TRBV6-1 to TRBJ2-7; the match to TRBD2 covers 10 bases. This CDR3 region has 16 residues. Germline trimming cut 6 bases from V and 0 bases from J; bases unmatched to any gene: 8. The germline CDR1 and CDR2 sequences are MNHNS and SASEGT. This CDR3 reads CASSISLAGRSYEQYF. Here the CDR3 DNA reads TGTGCCAGCAGCATCTCACTAGCGGGACGCTCCTACGAGCAGTACTTC.

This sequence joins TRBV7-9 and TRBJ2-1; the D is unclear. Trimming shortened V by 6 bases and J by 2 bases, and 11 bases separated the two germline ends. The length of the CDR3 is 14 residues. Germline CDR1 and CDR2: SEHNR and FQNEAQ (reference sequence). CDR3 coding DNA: TGTGCCAGCAGTCCGCGGTCTGCCTACAATGAGCAGTTCTTC. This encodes CASSPRSAYNEQFF. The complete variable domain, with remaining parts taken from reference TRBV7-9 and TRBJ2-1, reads DTGVSQNPRHKITKRGQNVTFRCDPISEHNRLYWYRQTLGQGPEFLTYFQNEAQLEKSRLLSDRFSAERPKGSFSTLEIQRTEQGDSAMYLCASSPRSAYNEQFFGPGTRLTVL.

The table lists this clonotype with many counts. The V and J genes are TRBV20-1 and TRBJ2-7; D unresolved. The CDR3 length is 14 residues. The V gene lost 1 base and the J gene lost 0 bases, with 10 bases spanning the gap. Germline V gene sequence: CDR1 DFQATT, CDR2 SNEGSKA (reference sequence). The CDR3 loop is CSARAAVRSYEQYF. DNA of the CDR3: TGCAGTGCTAGAGCGGCGGTCCGCTCCTACGAGCAGTACTTC.

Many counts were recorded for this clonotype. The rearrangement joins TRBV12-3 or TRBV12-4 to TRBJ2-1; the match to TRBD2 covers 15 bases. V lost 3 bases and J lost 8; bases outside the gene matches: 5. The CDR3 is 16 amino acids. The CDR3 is CASSFGGLAGGDEQFF. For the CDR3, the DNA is TGTGCCAGCAGTTTTGGCGGACTAGCGGGAGGGGATGAGCAGTTCTTC.

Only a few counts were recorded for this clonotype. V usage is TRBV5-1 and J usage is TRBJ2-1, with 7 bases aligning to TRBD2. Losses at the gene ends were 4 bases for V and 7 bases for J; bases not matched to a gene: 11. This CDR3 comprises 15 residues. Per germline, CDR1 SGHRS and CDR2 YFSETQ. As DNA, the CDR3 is TGCGCCAGCAGCCTCACTAGCGCCATACTTAATGAGCAGTTCTTC. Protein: CASSLTSAILNEQFF.

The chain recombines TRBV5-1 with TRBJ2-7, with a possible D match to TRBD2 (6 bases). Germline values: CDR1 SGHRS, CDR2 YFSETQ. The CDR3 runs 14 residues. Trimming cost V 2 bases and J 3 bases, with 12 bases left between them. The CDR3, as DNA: TGCGCCAGCAGCTTTGTAGACGGGGGCTACGAGCAGTACTTC. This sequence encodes CASSFVDGGYEQYF.

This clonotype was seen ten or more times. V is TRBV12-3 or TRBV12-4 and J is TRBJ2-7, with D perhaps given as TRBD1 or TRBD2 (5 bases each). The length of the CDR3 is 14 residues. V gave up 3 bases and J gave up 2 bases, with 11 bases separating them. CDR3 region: CASSFGGSAYEQYF. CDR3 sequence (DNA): TGTGCCAGCAGTTTTGGGGGTAGTGCCTACGAGCAGTACTTC.